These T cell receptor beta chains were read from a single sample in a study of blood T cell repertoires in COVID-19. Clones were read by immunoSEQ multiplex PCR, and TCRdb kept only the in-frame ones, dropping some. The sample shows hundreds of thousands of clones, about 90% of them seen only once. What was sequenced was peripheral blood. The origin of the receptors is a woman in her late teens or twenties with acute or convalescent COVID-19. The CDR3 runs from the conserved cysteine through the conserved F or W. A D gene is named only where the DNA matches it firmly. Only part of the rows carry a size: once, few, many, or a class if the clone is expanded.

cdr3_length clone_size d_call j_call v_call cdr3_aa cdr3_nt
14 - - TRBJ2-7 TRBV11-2 CASSLDGGPYEQYF TGTGCCAGCAGCTTAGATGGGGGCCCTTACGAGCAGTACTTC
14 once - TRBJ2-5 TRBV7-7 CAVASYGGGETQYF TGTGCCGTCGCCTCCTACGGGGGTGGGGAGACCCAGTACTTC
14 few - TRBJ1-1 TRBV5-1 CASSLGQANTEAFF TGCGCCAGCAGCTTGGGGCAGGCGAACACTGAAGCTTTCTTT
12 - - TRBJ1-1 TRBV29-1 CSVTRTLTEAFF TGCAGCGTTACCAGGACATTAACTGAAGCTTTCTTT
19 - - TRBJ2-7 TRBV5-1 CASSFSTFARQFATYEQYF TGCGCCAGCAGCTTTAGTACGTTTGCCAGACAGTTTGCGACATACGAGCAGTACTTC
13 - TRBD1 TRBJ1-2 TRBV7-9 CASSPGQGWGYTF TGTGCCAGCAGCCCAGGACAGGGTTGGGGCTACACCTTC
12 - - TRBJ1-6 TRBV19 CASSPYNSPLHF TGTGCCAGTAGTCCGTATAATTCACCCCTCCACTTT
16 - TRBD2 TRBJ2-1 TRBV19 CASSMTSGGIYNEQFF TGTGCCAGTAGTATGACTAGCGGGGGGATCTACAATGAGCAGTTCTTC
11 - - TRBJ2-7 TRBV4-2 CASSQESEQYF TGTGCCAGCAGCCAGGAGTCCGAGCAGTACTTC
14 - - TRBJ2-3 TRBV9 CASSVGQSTDTQYF TGTGCCAGCAGCGTAGGACAGAGCACAGATACGCAGTATTTT
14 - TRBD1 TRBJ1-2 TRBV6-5 CASILGQSNYGYTF TGTGCCAGCATCCTGGGACAGTCTAACTATGGCTACACCTTC
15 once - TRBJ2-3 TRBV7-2 CASSLAGAVADTQYF TGTGCCAGCAGCTTAGCGGGGGCAGTCGCTGATACGCAGTATTTT
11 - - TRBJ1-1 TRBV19 CASSFYTEAFF TGTGCCAGTAGTTTCTACACTGAAGCTTTCTTT
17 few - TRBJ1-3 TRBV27 CASSLDPPGDGGNTIYF TGTGCCAGCAGTTTGGATCCCCCCGGGGATGGTGGAAACACCATATATTTT
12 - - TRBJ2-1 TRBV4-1 CASSQDPSEQFF TGCGCCAGCAGCCAAGATCCTTCTGAGCAGTTCTTC
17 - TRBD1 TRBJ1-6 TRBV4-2 CASSATPTGDYNSPLHF TGTGCCAGCAGCGCAACCCCGACAGGGGATTATAATTCACCCCTCCACTTT
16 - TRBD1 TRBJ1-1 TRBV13 CASRQWLQGDLPEAFF TGTGCCAGCAGACAGTGGCTCCAGGGGGACCTGCCTGAAGCTTTCTTT
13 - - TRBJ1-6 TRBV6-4 CASSREPNSPLHF TGTGCCAGCAGTCGGGAGCCGAATTCACCCCTCCACTTT
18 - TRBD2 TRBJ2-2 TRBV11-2 CASSLDWTSGLDTGELFF TGTGCCAGCAGCTTAGATTGGACTAGCGGGTTGGACACCGGGGAGCTGTTTTTT
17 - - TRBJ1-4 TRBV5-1 CASSLDGVPATNEKLFF TGCGCCAGCAGCTTGGACGGGGTTCCGGCAACTAATGAAAAACTGTTTTTT
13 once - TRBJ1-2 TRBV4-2 CASSQRTDYGYTF TGTGCCAGCAGCCAACGTACTGACTATGGCTACACCTTC
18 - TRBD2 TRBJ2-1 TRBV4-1 CASTPRFSLAGSADEQFF TGCGCCAGCACCCCAAGATTTTCACTAGCGGGATCGGCAGATGAGCAGTTCTTC
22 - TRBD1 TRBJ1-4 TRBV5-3 CARSWRRLRDRRLKTTNEKLFF TGTGCCAGAAGCTGGAGGCGGTTGCGGGACAGACGCCTGAAAACAACTAATGAAAAACTGTTTTTT